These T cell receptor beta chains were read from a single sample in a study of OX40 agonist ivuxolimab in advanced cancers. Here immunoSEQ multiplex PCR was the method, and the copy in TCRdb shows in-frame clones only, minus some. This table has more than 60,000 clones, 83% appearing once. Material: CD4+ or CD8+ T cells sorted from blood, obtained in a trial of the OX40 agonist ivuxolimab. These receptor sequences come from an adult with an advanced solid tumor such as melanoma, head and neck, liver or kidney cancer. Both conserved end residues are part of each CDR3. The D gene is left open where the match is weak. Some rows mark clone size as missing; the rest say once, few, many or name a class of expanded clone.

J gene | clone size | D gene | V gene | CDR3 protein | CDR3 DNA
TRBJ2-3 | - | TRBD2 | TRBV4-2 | CASSPSGGSTDTQYF | TGTGCCAGCAGCCCGAGCGGGGGGAGCACAGATACGCAGTATTTT
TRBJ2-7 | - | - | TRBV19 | CASSIRGGGGYEQYF | TGTGCCAGTAGTATCCGAGGTGGAGGGGGCTACGAGCAGTACTTC
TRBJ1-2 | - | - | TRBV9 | CASSAGTPYYGYTF | TGTGCCAGCAGCGCCGGGACACCCTACTATGGCTACACCTTC
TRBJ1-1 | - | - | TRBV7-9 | CASSSQLEAFF | TGTGCCAGCAGCTCTCAACTTGAAGCTTTCTTT
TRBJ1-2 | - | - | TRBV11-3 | CASSLETANYGYTF | TGTGCCAGCAGCTTAGAAACCGCTAACTATGGCTACACCTTC
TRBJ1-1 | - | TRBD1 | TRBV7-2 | CASSSTGQGHTEAFF | TGTGCCAGCAGCTCGACGGGACAGGGGCATACTGAAGCTTTCTTT
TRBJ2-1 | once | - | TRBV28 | CARGQPHGSSYNEQFF | TGTGCCAGAGGACAGCCTCACGGAAGCTCCTACAATGAGCAGTTCTTC
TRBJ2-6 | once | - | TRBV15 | CATSRSGSGANVLTF | TGTGCCACCAGCAGATCAGGGAGCGGGGCCAACGTCCTGACTTTC
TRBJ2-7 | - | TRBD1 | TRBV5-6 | CASSFTGTGGREQYF | TGTGCCAGCAGCTTCACCGGGACAGGGGGCAGGGAGCAGTACTTC
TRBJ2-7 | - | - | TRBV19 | CASSSGESVTYEQYF | TGTGCCAGTAGCTCCGGGGAATCTGTTACCTACGAGCAGTACTTC
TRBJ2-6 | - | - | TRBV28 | CASSRGSGANVLTF | TGTGCCAGCAGTCGGGGCTCTGGGGCCAACGTCCTGACTTTC
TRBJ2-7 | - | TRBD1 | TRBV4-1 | CASSPPGQGWGEQYF | TGCGCCAGCAGCCCCCCGGGACAGGGGTGGGGCGAGCAGTACTTC
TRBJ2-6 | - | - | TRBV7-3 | CASSPGANVLTF | TGTGCCAGCAGCCCGGGGGCCAACGTCCTGACTTTC
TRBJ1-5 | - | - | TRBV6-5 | CASSSGHQPQHF | TGTGCCAGCAGTAGCGGCCATCAGCCCCAGCATTTT
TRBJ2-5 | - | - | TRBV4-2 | CASSHGDSLTGETQYF | TGTGCCAGCAGCCATGGGGACTCTCTCACTGGAGAGACCCAGTACTTC
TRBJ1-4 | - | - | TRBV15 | CATSRDGTPGTNEKLFF | TGTGCCACCAGCAGAGATGGGACACCTGGAACTAATGAAAAACTGTTTTTT
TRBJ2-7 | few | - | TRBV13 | CASSYPRAPYEQYF | TGTGCCAGCAGCTACCCCAGGGCCCCCTACGAGCAGTACTTC
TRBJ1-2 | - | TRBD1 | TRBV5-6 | CASSLAGGYGYTF | TGTGCCAGCAGCTTGGCAGGGGGCTATGGCTACACCTTC
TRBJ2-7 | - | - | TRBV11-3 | CASSLGQWAGGVQYF | TGTGCCAGCAGCTTAGGACAGTGGGCCGGTGGAGTGCAGTACTTC
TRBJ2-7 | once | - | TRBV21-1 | CANTLKRPPSGEQYF | TGTGCCAACACCCTAAAGAGGCCGCCCTCCGGCGAGCAGTACTTC
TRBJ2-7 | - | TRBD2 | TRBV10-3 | CAISSGLAGGGPAEQYF | TGTGCCATCTCGTCGGGACTAGCGGGGGGCGGACCGGCCGAGCAGTACTTC
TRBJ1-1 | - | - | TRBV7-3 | CASSPLAGNTEAFF | TGTGCCAGCAGCCCCCTAGCGGGGAACACTGAAGCTTTCTTT
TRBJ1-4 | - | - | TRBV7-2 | CASSLIGGRDFF | TGTGCCAGCAGCTTAATCGGGGGACGGGATTTTTTT
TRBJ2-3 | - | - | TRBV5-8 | CASSPGSDGTDTQYF | TGTGCCAGCAGCCCCGGTAGCGACGGCACAGATACGCAGTATTTT
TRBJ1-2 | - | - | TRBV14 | CASSHGGRDVGYGYTF | TGTGCCAGCAGCCATGGGGGCAGGGATGTGGGCTATGGCTACACCTTC
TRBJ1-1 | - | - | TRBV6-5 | CASTGTGNTEAFF | TGTGCCAGCACCGGGACGGGGAACACTGAAGCTTTCTTT
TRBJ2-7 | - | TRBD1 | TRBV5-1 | CASSGTGSYEQYF | TGCGCCAGCAGCGGGACAGGCTCCTACGAGCAGTACTTC
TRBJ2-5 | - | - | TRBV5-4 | CASSLWAGETQYF | TGTGCCAGCAGCTTGTGGGCCGGAGAGACCCAGTACTTC
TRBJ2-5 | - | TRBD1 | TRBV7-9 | CASSLSAPRRGLGQETQYF | TGTGCCAGCAGCTTATCGGCCCCCCGCAGGGGGTTGGGTCAAGAGACCCAGTACTTC
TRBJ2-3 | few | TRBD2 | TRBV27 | CASSLLAGGRSTDTQYF | TGTGCCAGCAGTTTACTAGCGGGGGGACGAAGCACAGATACGCAGTATTTT
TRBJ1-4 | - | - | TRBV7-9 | CASTSVRLVKLFF | TGTGCCAGCACCTCCGTACGACTGGTAAAACTGTTTTTT
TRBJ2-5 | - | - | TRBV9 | CASSVGLKETQYF | TGTGCCAGCAGCGTAGGCCTTAAAGAGACCCAGTACTTC
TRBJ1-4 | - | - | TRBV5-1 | CASSFATGQANEKLFF | TGCGCCAGCAGCTTTGCCACAGGGCAAGCTAATGAAAAACTGTTTTTT
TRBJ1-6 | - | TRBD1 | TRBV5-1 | CASQGQGYSPLHF | TGCGCCAGCCAGGGACAGGGTTATTCACCCCTCCACTTT
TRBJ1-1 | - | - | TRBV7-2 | CASSLAQGRTEAFF | TGTGCCAGCAGCTTAGCCCAGGGGCGGACTGAAGCTTTCTTT
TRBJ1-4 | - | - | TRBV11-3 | CASTPGGDGKLFF | TGTGCCAGCACCCCGGGGGGGGACGGAAAACTGTTTTTT
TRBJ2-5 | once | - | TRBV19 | CASSVASMETQYF | TGTGCCAGTAGTGTCGCTAGCATGGAGACCCAGTACTTC
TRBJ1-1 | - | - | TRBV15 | CATSRGSINTEAFF | TGTGCCACCAGCAGAGGATCAATTAACACTGAAGCTTTCTTT
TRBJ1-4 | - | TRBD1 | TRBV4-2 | CASSQVYTDRGLEKLFF | TGTGCCAGCAGCCAAGTCTATACGGACAGGGGTTTGGAAAAACTGTTTTTT
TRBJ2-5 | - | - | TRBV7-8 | CASSLLRVMRQETQYF | TGTGCCAGCAGCCTCCTCAGGGTGATGAGGCAAGAGACCCAGTACTTC
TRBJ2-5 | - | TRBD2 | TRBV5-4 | CASSLGRLAGGETQYF | TGTGCCAGCAGCTTGGGGAGGCTAGCGGGGGGGGAGACCCAGTACTTC
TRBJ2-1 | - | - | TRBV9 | CASSVGVSYNEQFF | TGTGCCAGCAGCGTAGGGGTGTCCTACAATGAGCAGTTCTTC
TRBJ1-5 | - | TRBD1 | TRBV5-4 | CASRFGQGLYSNQPQHF | TGTGCCAGCAGATTCGGACAGGGGTTATATAGCAATCAGCCCCAGCATTTT
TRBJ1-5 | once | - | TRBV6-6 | CASSYSNGGGYQPQHF | TGTGCCAGCAGTTACTCGAATGGGGGGGGGTATCAGCCCCAGCATTTT
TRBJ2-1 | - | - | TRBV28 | CASTHRLGSSYNEQFF | TGTGCCAGCACTCACCGACTGGGGAGCTCCTACAATGAGCAGTTCTTC
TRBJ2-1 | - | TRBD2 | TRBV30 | CAWDGLAGGNNEQFF | TGTGCCTGGGACGGACTAGCGGGGGGGAACAATGAGCAGTTCTTC
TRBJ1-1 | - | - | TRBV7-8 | CASSLGGKDTEAFF | TGTGCCAGCAGCTTAGGGGGAAAGGACACTGAAGCTTTCTTT
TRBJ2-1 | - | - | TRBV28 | CASSLPPGSYNEQFF | TGTGCCAGCAGCCTCCCGCCAGGGTCCTACAATGAGCAGTTCTTC
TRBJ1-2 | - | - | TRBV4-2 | CASRLISGTDYYGYTF | TGTGCCAGCAGACTTATCTCGGGGACGGACTACTATGGCTACACCTTC